Listed below are T cell receptor beta chains from one sample, sequenced in a study of blood T cell repertoires in COVID-19. Profiled with immunoSEQ multiplex PCR; TCRdb holds only in-frame clones, not every one. Of approximately 140,000 clones in the sample, around 82% were seen once. Sequenced: peripheral blood. These TCRs come from a man between 60 and 75 years old with active or convalescent COVID-19. Each CDR3 is given with its conserved first and last residue. A D gene is named only where the DNA matches it firmly. Size values are once, few and many counts, or a class for expanded clones, and some rows have none.

CDR3 protein: CASTPEKGQGATGELFF
CDR3 DNA: TGTGCCAGCACCCCCGAGAAAGGGCAGGGGGCCACCGGGGAGCTGTTTTTT
D gene: TRBD1
clone size: NA
J gene: TRBJ2-2
CDR3 length: 17
V gene: TRBV5-4

CDR3 protein: CASSLEGGNEQFF
CDR3 DNA: TGCGCCAGCAGCTTGGAAGGCGGTAATGAGCAGTTCTTC
D gene: NA
clone size: NA
J gene: TRBJ2-1
CDR3 length: 13
V gene: TRBV5-1

CDR3 protein: CASRPGTGSNTEAFF
CDR3 DNA: TGTGCCAGCCGACCTGGGACAGGGTCGAACACTGAAGCTTTCTTT
D gene: TRBD1
clone size: NA
J gene: TRBJ1-1
CDR3 length: 15
V gene: TRBV7-9

CDR3 protein: CASIQWGLATTDTDTQYF
CDR3 DNA: TGTGCCAGCATCCAGTGGGGACTAGCCACAACAGACACAGATACGCAGTATTTT
D gene: TRBD2
clone size: NA
J gene: TRBJ2-3
CDR3 length: 18
V gene: TRBV7-2

CDR3 protein: CASSVATGQGGDEQYF
CDR3 DNA: TGTGCCAGCAGCGTAGCTACGGGACAGGGGGGGGACGAGCAGTACTTC
D gene: TRBD1
clone size: NA
J gene: TRBJ2-7
CDR3 length: 16
V gene: TRBV9

CDR3 protein: CASSFPAGGGTGELFF
CDR3 DNA: TGTGCCAGCAGCTTCCCCGCGGGGGGAGGCACCGGGGAGCTGTTTTTT
D gene: TRBD2
clone size: NA
J gene: TRBJ2-2
CDR3 length: 16
V gene: TRBV7-9

CDR3 protein: CASIPGTSGGEQFF
CDR3 DNA: TGTGCCAGCATCCCCGGGACTAGCGGGGGTGAGCAGTTCTTC
D gene: TRBD2
clone size: few
J gene: TRBJ2-1
CDR3 length: 14
V gene: TRBV2

CDR3 protein: CASSRTGGTEAFF
CDR3 DNA: TGTGCCAGCAGCCGCACGGGGGGCACTGAAGCTTTCTTT
D gene: NA
clone size: NA
J gene: TRBJ1-1
CDR3 length: 13
V gene: TRBV7-3

CDR3 protein: CATSVGGRAWIDEQFF
CDR3 DNA: TGTGCCACCAGTGTGGGCGGGAGGGCTTGGATCGATGAGCAGTTCTTC
D gene: TRBD2
clone size: NA
J gene: TRBJ2-1
CDR3 length: 16
V gene: TRBV24-1

CDR3 protein: CASSPRTGEIYEQYF
CDR3 DNA: TGTGCCAGCAGCCCTCGGACAGGGGAAATTTACGAGCAGTACTTC
D gene: TRBD1
clone size: NA
J gene: TRBJ2-7
CDR3 length: 15
V gene: TRBV7-2

CDR3 protein: CASSPVFGGRGSHEQFF
CDR3 DNA: TGCGCCAGCAGCCCTGTTTTCGGAGGGAGGGGTTCCCATGAGCAGTTCTTC
D gene: TRBD2
clone size: NA
J gene: TRBJ2-1
CDR3 length: 17
V gene: TRBV5-1

CDR3 protein: CASSFRTSGDTQYF
CDR3 DNA: TGCGCCAGCAGCTTCAGGACTAGCGGAGATACGCAGTATTTT
D gene: TRBD2
clone size: NA
J gene: TRBJ2-3
CDR3 length: 14
V gene: TRBV5-1

CDR3 protein: CASRRDTNTEAFF
CDR3 DNA: TGCGCCAGCAGAAGGGACACGAACACTGAAGCTTTCTTT
D gene: NA
clone size: few
J gene: TRBJ1-1
CDR3 length: 13
V gene: TRBV5-1

CDR3 protein: CASSQVTSGRTSSYEQYF
CDR3 DNA: TGTGCCAGCAGCCAAGTAACTAGCGGGAGGACCAGCTCCTACGAGCAGTACTTC
D gene: TRBD2
clone size: NA
J gene: TRBJ2-7
CDR3 length: 18
V gene: TRBV4-2

CDR3 protein: CAISESASGSAFDTQYF
CDR3 DNA: TGTGCCATCAGTGAGTCAGCTAGCGGGAGTGCGTTCGATACGCAGTATTTT
D gene: TRBD2
clone size: NA
J gene: TRBJ2-3
CDR3 length: 17
V gene: TRBV10-3

CDR3 protein: CATSARGLGQETQYF
CDR3 DNA: TGTGCCACCAGTGCCAGGGGGCTCGGCCAAGAGACCCAGTACTTC
D gene: TRBD1
clone size: once
J gene: TRBJ2-5
CDR3 length: 15
V gene: TRBV24-1

CDR3 protein: CASSYRAGVDGYTF
CDR3 DNA: TGTGCCAGCAGTTACCGGGCAGGGGTGGATGGCTACACCTTC
D gene: NA
clone size: NA
J gene: TRBJ1-2
CDR3 length: 14
V gene: TRBV6-5

CDR3 protein: CASSPSEETQYF
CDR3 DNA: TGTGCCAGCTCACCGTCGGAAGAGACCCAGTACTTC
D gene: NA
clone size: NA
J gene: TRBJ2-5
CDR3 length: 12
V gene: TRBV18

CDR3 protein: CASSFSGTGVLYEQYF
CDR3 DNA: TGTGCCAGCAGTTTCTCCGGGACAGGGGTCCTCTACGAGCAGTACTTC
D gene: TRBD1
clone size: NA
J gene: TRBJ2-7
CDR3 length: 16
V gene: TRBV2

CDR3 protein: CASSLSGRGGTDTQYF
CDR3 DNA: TGTGCCAGCAGTCTTAGCGGGAGAGGGGGCACAGATACGCAGTATTTT
D gene: TRBD2
clone size: few
J gene: TRBJ2-3
CDR3 length: 16
V gene: TRBV2

CDR3 protein: CASSEGGAYEQYF
CDR3 DNA: TGTGCCAGCAGTGAAGGGGGGGCCTACGAGCAGTACTTC
D gene: NA
clone size: NA
J gene: TRBJ2-7
CDR3 length: 13
V gene: TRBV7-2

CDR3 protein: CASSSGSSYEQYF
CDR3 DNA: TGTGCCAGCTCTAGCGGGAGCTCCTACGAGCAGTACTTC
D gene: TRBD2
clone size: NA
J gene: TRBJ2-7
CDR3 length: 13
V gene: TRBV5-4

CDR3 protein: CASRGPGEAFF
CDR3 DNA: TGTGCCAGCAGAGGGCCAGGGGAAGCTTTCTTT
D gene: NA
clone size: NA
J gene: TRBJ1-1
CDR3 length: 11
V gene: TRBV5-5

CDR3 protein: CASSQVSGRNEQFF
CDR3 DNA: TGTGCCAGCAGCCAAGTATCCGGGAGGAATGAGCAGTTCTTC
D gene: TRBD2
clone size: NA
J gene: TRBJ2-1
CDR3 length: 14
V gene: TRBV4-2

CDR3 protein: CAGGFGTGELFF
CDR3 DNA: TGTGCCGGCGGGTTCGGCACCGGGGAGCTGTTTTTT
D gene: NA
clone size: NA
J gene: TRBJ2-2
CDR3 length: 12
V gene: TRBV6-5

CDR3 protein: CASSRDRDPYEQYF
CDR3 DNA: TGTGCCAGCTCCCGGGACAGGGACCCTTACGAGCAGTACTTC
D gene: TRBD1
clone size: NA
J gene: TRBJ2-7
CDR3 length: 14
V gene: TRBV28